A selection of T cell receptor beta chains follows, all from one sample in a study of post-analysis software for immune sequencing data. Each CDR3 protein gets one entry after TCRdb re-called the PCR reads with MiXCR. The table includes 450,000 to 650,000 distinct CDR3 sequences, about 40% detected once. The source material was blood. All receptors come from a girl aged 5 to 17 with multiple sclerosis. Both conserved end residues are part of each CDR3. A D gene is named only where the DNA matches it firmly. Clone size is given for some rows only: seen once, a few or many times, or a class if the clone is expanded.

cdr3_length,d_call,clone_size,j_call,v_call,cdr3_nt,cdr3_aa
17,TRBD2,-,TRBJ2-4,TRBV5-4,TGTGCCAGCAGCTCCGAGGGACTAGCGGGAGGCAAAAACATTCAGTACTTC,CASSSEGLAGGKNIQYF
15,-,few,TRBJ2-1,TRBV5-1,TGCGCCAGCAGCTTGAGGCCTAGCTCACCCAATGAGCAGTTCTTC,CASSLRPSSPNEQFF
12,-,-,TRBJ2-7,TRBV12-3/TRBV12-4,TGTGCCAGCAGTTTCTCAGTTAGCGAGCAGTACTTC,CASSFSVSEQYF
12,-,-,TRBJ2-5,TRBV12-5,TGTGCTAGTGGTTTGGTAGTCGAGACCCAGTACTTC,CASGLVVETQYF
19,TRBD2,once,TRBJ2-5,TRBV11-1,TGTGCCAGCAGCTTAGTGACTAGCGGATGGGCTCGGGGTAGGAATGAGCAGTACTTC,CASSLVTSGWARGRNEQYF
14,-,-,TRBJ1-2,TRBV28,TGTGCCAGCACCCTAAGGTCGACATCGGGCGGCTACACCTTC,CASTLRSTSGGYTF
15,TRBD2,once,TRBJ2-7,TRBV12-3/TRBV12-4,TGTGCCAGCAGTCCCCAGAGCGGGATCTGCCACGAGCAGTACTTC,CASSPQSGICHEQYF
14,-,few,TRBJ2-3,TRBV12-3/TRBV12-4,TGTGCCAGCAGCCCCCGGGACAGCACAGATACGCAGTATTTT,CASSPRDSTDTQYF
16,-,-,TRBJ2-5,TRBV11-2,TGTGCCAGCAGCTTGGGCAGGGAAGCTCCTTGGGAGACCCAGTACTTC,CASSLGREAPWETQYF
17,-,-,TRBJ2-7,TRBV20-1,TGCAGTGCTAGACCATATTTGGGCCCAGGGGTTACATACGAGCAGTACTTC,CSARPYLGPGVTYEQYF